These 8 T cell receptor beta chains were all obtained from the same sample, sequenced in a study of cytomegalovirus exposure and HLA in healthy donors. PCR amplification relied on 60 Vbeta primers (plus 13 Jbeta primers). Using immunoSEQ multiplex PCR, the repertoire was profiled, and TCRdb retains in-frame clones only, with some absent. The table lists roughly 120,000 clones, about 82% of them singletons, with around 5% in the top ten. What was sequenced was PBMCs. The receptors derive from a man younger than 40 in good health and CMV-seronegative.

The chain recombines TRBV28 with TRBJ2-1; 10 nucleotides align to TRBD2. The J segment lost 11 bases and the V segment lost 5 bases, leaving 12 bases of the junction unmatched. The CDR3 totals 15 residues. In germline, CDR1 is MDHEN, CDR2 SYDVKM. CDR3 region: CASSIAGGARSKQFF. In DNA form, the CDR3 reads TGTGCCAGCAGTATAGCGGGGGGAGCAAGAAGTAAGCAGTTCTTC.

CDR3 loop: CASSQDGASGKTEQFF. CDR3 DNA: TGCGCCAGCAGCCAAGATGGAGCTAGCGGGAAAACTGAGCAGTTCTTC. This chain joins TRBV4-3 and TRBJ2-1, with TRBD2 matching 9 bases. V was pared by 0 bases and J by 9 bases, with 9 bases of the junction left unmatched. CDR1 and CDR2 (germline): LGHNA, YSLEER. This CDR3 has 16 residues.

The CDR3 reads CASSLTGGFQPQHF. Written as DNA, the CDR3 is TGTGCCAGCAGTTTAACAGGGGGTTTTCAGCCCCAGCATTTT. The rearrangement links TRBV28 to TRBJ1-5; TRBD1 agrees at 8 bases. The CDR3 spans 14 residues. V dropped 2 bases and J dropped 6; count of bases not matched to a gene: 3. Germline assignment: CDR1 MDHEN and CDR2 SYDVKM.

The V gene is TRBV9, the J gene TRBJ2-5; a possible D gene is TRBD2 (5 bases). The germline gives CDR1 SGDLS, CDR2 YYNGEE. This CDR3 is built from 13 residues. V was shortened by 1 base and J by 5 bases, with 9 bases between the two germline ends. The CDR3 DNA follows: TGTGCCAGCAGCGTACGGGGATGGGAGACCCAGTACTTC. Amino acid sequence: CASSVRGWETQYF. Full variable domain (outside the CDR3, taken from reference TRBV9 and TRBJ2-5): DSGVTQTPKHLITATGQRVTLRCSPRSGDLSVYWYQQSLDQGLQFLIQYYNGEERAKGNILERFSAQQFPDLHSELNLSSLELGDSALYFCASSVRGWETQYFGPGTRLLVL.

The rearrangement joins TRBV6-5 to TRBJ2-2, with 9 bases identical to TRBD2. The V gene's germline CDR1 is MNHEY and CDR2 SVGAGI. This CDR3 has 16 residues. Unmatched junction bases numbered 6, after V lost 2 bases and J lost 5 bases. CDR3 sequence: CASSYGGRARTGELFF. The CDR3 DNA follows: TGTGCCAGCAGTTACGGCGGGAGGGCCCGGACCGGGGAGCTGTTTTTT.

This chain connects TRBV28 to TRBJ1-1; D uncertain. Germline V gene sequence: CDR1 MDHEN, CDR2 SYDVKM. Trimming removed 5 bases at V and 4 bases at J, with 14 bases between. CDR3 length: 14 residues. CDR3 nucleotide sequence: TGTGCCAGCAGTCCATGGGGAGGGAGCACTGAAGCTTTCTTT. This sequence encodes CASSPWGGSTEAFF. The full variable domain, its missing parts supplied by reference TRBV28 and TRBJ1-1, is DVKVTQSSRYLVKRTGEKVFLECVQDMDHENMFWYRQDPGLGLRLIYFSYDVKMKEKGDIPEGYSVSREKKERFSLILESASTNQTSMYLCASSPWGGSTEAFFGQGTRLTVV.

This sequence joins TRBV11-2 and TRBJ2-5, with TRBD2 matching 8 bases. CDR1 is SGHAT and CDR2 is FQNNGV in the germline V gene. J lost 1 base, V lost 3 bases, and 4 bases had no gene match. The CDR3 runs 15 residues. The CDR3 DNA sequence: TGTGCCAGCAGCTTGCGGGGGGACCTCCAAGAGACCCAGTACTTC. This sequence encodes CASSLRGDLQETQYF.

This clone was detected a few times. The V and J genes are TRBV28 and TRBJ1-5; possible D gene TRBD1, 5 bases. Trimming stripped 4 bases from V and 0 bases from J, with 10 bases between. The CDR3 is 15 residues long. Germline V gene data show CDR1 as MDHEN and CDR2 as SYDVKM. The CDR3 DNA follows: TGTGCCAGCAGTTCGCAGGGATATAGCAATCAGCCCCAGCATTTT. Encoded protein: CASSSQGYSNQPQHF.